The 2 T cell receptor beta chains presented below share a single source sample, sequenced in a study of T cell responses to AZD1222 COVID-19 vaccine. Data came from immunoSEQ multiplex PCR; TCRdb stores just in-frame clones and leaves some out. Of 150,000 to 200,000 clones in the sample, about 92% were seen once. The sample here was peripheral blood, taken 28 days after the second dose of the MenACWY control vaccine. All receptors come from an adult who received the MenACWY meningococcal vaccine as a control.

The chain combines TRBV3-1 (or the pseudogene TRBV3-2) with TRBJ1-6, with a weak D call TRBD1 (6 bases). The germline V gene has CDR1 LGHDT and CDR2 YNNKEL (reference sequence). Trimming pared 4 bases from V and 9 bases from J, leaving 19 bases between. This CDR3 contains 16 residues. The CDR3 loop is CASSPGQWVLFSPLHF. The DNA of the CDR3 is TGTGCCAGCAGCCCCGGACAGTGGGTTTTATTTTCACCCCTCCACTTT.

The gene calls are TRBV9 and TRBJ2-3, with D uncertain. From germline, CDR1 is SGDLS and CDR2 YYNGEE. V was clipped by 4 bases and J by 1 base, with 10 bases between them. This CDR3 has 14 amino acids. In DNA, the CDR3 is TGTGCCAGCAGCCCCTTCACGGGCACAGATACGCAGTATTTT. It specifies CASSPFTGTDTQYF.